This T cell receptor (beta chain) was identified during a study of T cell repertoires in ileal Crohn's disease. In the study overall: 35% were active smokers at surgery; median disease duration was approximately 8.5 years. Points from the study as a whole: The median delay to postoperative endoscopy was around 6.4 months.

Regarding this clone: The target antigen is unknown.

Sample time point: neoterminal ileum biopsy at postoperative endoscopy, about 6 months after surgery. Data came from immunoSEQ multiplex PCR; TCRdb stores just in-frame clones and leaves some out. This sample has about 59,000 clones, with 85% to 90% found just once. Sequencing was performed on ileal tissue. This TCR came from an adult with Crohn's disease.

This CDR3 reads CASSVVPGGPSGANVLTF. The DNA for the CDR3 is TGTGCCAGCAGCGTAGTTCCAGGGGGTCCCTCTGGGGCCAACGTCCTGACTTTC. V is TRBV9 and J is TRBJ2-6; 7 bases are a match to TRBD1. The CDR3 totals 18 residues. Germline CDR1 is SGDLS and CDR2 is YYNGEE. The V segment lost 0 bases and the J segment 0 bases; nucleotides outside the gene matches: 6.